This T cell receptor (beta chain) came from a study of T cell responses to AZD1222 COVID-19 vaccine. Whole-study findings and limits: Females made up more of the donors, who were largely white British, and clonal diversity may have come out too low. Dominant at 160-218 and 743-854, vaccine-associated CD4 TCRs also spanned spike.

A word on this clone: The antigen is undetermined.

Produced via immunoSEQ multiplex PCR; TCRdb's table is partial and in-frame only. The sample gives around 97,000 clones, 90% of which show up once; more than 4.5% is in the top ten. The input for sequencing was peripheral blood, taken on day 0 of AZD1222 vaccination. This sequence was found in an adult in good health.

CDR3 bases: TGCGCCAGCAGCTTACGAAGCGGGGGAGTCACAGATACGCAGTATTTT. Translated: CASSLRSGGVTDTQYF. The rearrangement joins TRBV5-1 to TRBJ2-3, with TRBD2 matching 8 bases. Germline V CDR1 and CDR2: SGHRS, YFSETQ. The V segment lost 2 bases and the J segment 2 bases; nucleotides outside the gene matches: 7. There are 16 residues in the CDR3. Looking up the rest from reference TRBV5-1 and TRBJ2-3 gives the full variable domain: KAGVTQTPRYLIKTRGQQVTLSCSPISGHRSVSWYQQTPGQGLQFLFEYFSETQRNKGNFPGRFSGRQFSNSRSEMNVSTLELGDSALYLCASSLRSGGVTDTQYFGPGTRLTVL.